The clone carrying this TCR beta chain has ten or more counts. Its antigen is not identified. TCRdb processed the PCR reads anew with MiXCR; each CDR3 protein has one entry. The data contain around 40,000 distinct CDR3 sequences, about a fifth of them singletons. Naive CD8 libraries used about 20,000 to 1,000,000 sorted cells and 10%, 30% or 50% RNA. The data were taken from a study of molecular identifiers for immune sequencing clone quantification. Looking at the study overall: Replicate experiments divided RNA from roughly 21,000 or 96,000 naive CD8 cells into five parts and sequenced four. General study results and limits: Identical TCR molecules can share a barcode, and this sharing could underestimate highly expanded clone sizes.

This CDR3 spans 13 amino acids. V lost 3 bases and J lost 4, with 10 bases in between. Germline CDR1 and CDR2: MDHEN and SYDVKM. The rearrangement uses TRBV28 and TRBJ2-7, with a possible D match to TRBD2 (6 bases). Material for sequencing was naive CD8+ T cells from blood, with Jurkat cell RNA spiked in. Subset indicated: FACS-sorted CD8+CD4-CCR7+CD45RA+ naive T cells. The TCR sequence derives from a human donor in good health. Some libraries in this study had Jurkat cell RNA spiked in. The CDR3: CASSLTSAYEQYF. In nucleotides, the CDR3 is TGTGCCAGCAGTTTGACTAGTGCTTACGAGCAGTACTTC. Based on the CDR3 plus reference TRBV28 and TRBJ2-7, the full variable domain is DVKVTQSSRYLVKRTGEKVFLECVQDMDHENMFWYRQDPGLGLRLIYFSYDVKMKEKGDIPEGYSVSREKKERFSLILESASTNQTSMYLCASSLTSAYEQYFGPGTRLTVT.